This entry concerns a single T cell receptor beta chain. No antigen is known for it. V lost 2 bases, J lost 3 bases, and 6 bases stayed unmatched. Germline V CDR1 and CDR2: MNHNY, SVGAGI (reference sequence). The CDR3 contains 15 residues. Profiling relied on immunoSEQ multiplex PCR, and the TCRdb table lists in-frame clones only, not all of them. Here the sample spans 13,000 or so clones, 60% to 85% being singletons. This sample is drawn from a study of tumor-infiltrating lymphocytes in localized non-small cell lung cancer. Whole-study context: From each patient, both tumor and uninvolved lung, non-adjacent to tumor, were sampled.

The study's findings and limits: T-cell fraction did not differ between immunotypes IM1 and IM2.

Material: lung tumor tissue. This chain joins TRBV6-6 and TRBJ2-7; 8 nucleotides match TRBD2. The receptor was derived from a human donor with non-small cell lung cancer. This CDR3 reads CASSYMLGLGYEQYF. The CDR3 nucleotides read TGTGCCAGCAGTTACATGCTGGGACTAGGCTACGAGCAGTACTTC.